This T cell receptor (beta chain) was documented in a study of neurological immune-mediated disorders. The CDR3 totals 14 residues. Trimming at V came to 6 bases and at J to 4 bases, leaving 4 bases not matched to a gene. Synthesis of cDNA was performed by 5'RACE using 10-nucleotide random UMIs. The output of every sequencing run exceeded 190 million TCR-beta sequences, derived from 15-18 subjects. TCRdb recomputed calls from the 5' RACE reads with MiXCR, one row per CDR3 protein. In the table there are approximately 50,000 distinct CDR3 sequences, over 9% of which are singletons. This clonotype was counted many times. Libraries used 2 million unsorted PBMCs kept frozen in RNAlater.

The gene calls are TRBV12-3 or TRBV12-4 and TRBJ2-1; 9 nucleotides line up with TRBD2. Sequenced input: PBMCs. This TCR came from a man aged 70 or older with HTLV-1-associated myelopathy (HAM/TSP). The CDR3, as DNA: TGTGCCAGCAGGATAGCGGGAGAATACAATGAGCAGTTCTTC. It codes for CASRIAGEYNEQFF.